The source of this T cell receptor beta chain is a study of blood T cell repertoires in COVID-19. In the study overall: The samples span acute and convalescent COVID-19 from the United States, Italy and Spain. T cells, B-cell-depleted T cells, or PBMCs provided the cDNA or gDNA that served as material.

Trimming pared 5 bases from V and 8 bases from J, leaving 13 bases between. The germline CDR1 and CDR2 sequences are MNHEY and SVGAGI. The CDR3 covers 14 residues. Authors' data handling: The authors estimated nucleated cell counts from reference gene primer amplification. TCRdb's table, derived via immunoSEQ multiplex PCR, lists solely in-frame clones and lacks some. That table is the source of V, J and clone size, and D and trimming were worked out from the DNA. The data hold approximately 210,000 clones, with approximately 81% observed a single time. This receptor was identified in a human donor in a cohort sampled during active COVID-19. The chain couples TRBV6-5 to TRBJ1-6, with a possible D match to TRBD1 (5 bases). The sequenced sample was peripheral blood. The CDR3 nucleotides read TGTGCCAGCAGTCTACAGGCACGGGATTCACCCCTCCACTTT. It codes for CASSLQARDSPLHF.